These 27 T cell receptor beta chains originate from one sample sequenced in a study of control samples from healthy donors and cancer patients. Repertoires were generated with immunoSEQ multiplex PCR, while TCRdb's copy carries only in-frame clones and drops some. This table holds roughly 130,000 clones, roughly 90% found once. Material: blood. These receptors were obtained from a man aged 18 to 30 in good health.

The chain links TRBV3-1 (or the pseudogene TRBV3-2) to TRBJ2-1; D is ambiguous. Germline values: CDR1 LGHDT, CDR2 YNNKEL (reference sequence). The CDR3 is 21 residues long. With 2 bases removed from V and 0 bases from J, the gap between germline ends came to 26 bases. The CDR3 DNA sequence: TGTGCCAGCAGCCAACATCTGACTCTCCTGGGTAGCCCGAGCTCCTACAATGAGCAGTTCTTC. Its translation is CASSQHLTLLGSPSSYNEQFF.

V usage is TRBV6-2 or TRBV6-3 and J usage is TRBJ2-3, with D maybe TRBD2 (5 bases). The germline V gene has CDR1 MNHEY and CDR2 SVGEGT. Trimming pared 1 base from V and 3 bases from J, leaving 8 bases between. The CDR3 extends over 14 amino acids. Written as DNA, the CDR3 is TGTGCCAGCAGTTACTTCGAGGGAACAGATACGCAGTATTTT. Its protein is CASSYFEGTDTQYF.

The chain recombines TRBV7-3 with TRBJ2-5, with D uncertain. From germline, CDR1 is SGHTA and CDR2 FQGTGA. V dropped 5 bases and J dropped 0 bases, with 4 bases sitting between them. The CDR3 length is 12 residues. CDR3 in amino acids: CASSLDQETQYF. In DNA form, the CDR3 reads TGTGCCAGCAGCCTCGACCAAGAGACCCAGTACTTC.

The V and J genes are TRBV12-5 and TRBJ2-7; D could derive from TRBD1 or TRBD2 (5 bases each). CDR3 length equals 20 residues. Trimming left V 7 bases short and J 2 bases short, with 33 bases between. Germline-derived CDR1 and CDR2 are LGHNT and FRNRAP. The CDR3 DNA reads as TGTGCTAGTGTCTTCCCTCACATCAGGGAGAATTCGGGCACGACCTACGAGCAGTACGTC. Translating gives CASVFPHIRENSGTTYEQYV.

The V and J genes are TRBV4-1 and TRBJ2-1; 7 bases are shared with TRBD1. The CDR3 runs 13 residues. Unmatched junction bases numbered 3, after V lost 5 bases and J lost 5 bases. Germline-derived CDR1 and CDR2 are MGHRA and YSYEKL. DNA of the CDR3: TGCGCCAGCAGCGCCACAGGGGACAATGAGCAGTTCTTC. Translated, it gives CASSATGDNEQFF.

The chain recombines TRBV29-1 with TRBJ2-1; TRBD2 matches at 11 bases. CDR3 length equals 15 residues. The V and J ends lost 3 bases and 6 bases, in that order; junction bases with no gene match: 7. Germline assignment: CDR1 SQVTM and CDR2 ANQGSEA. The CDR3 sequence: CSVDPPGLAVNEQFF. As DNA, the CDR3 is TGCAGCGTTGACCCTCCGGGACTAGCGGTCAATGAGCAGTTCTTC.

J is TRBJ2-1 and V is TRBV28; D gene unclear. CDR1 MDHEN and CDR2 SYDVKM come from the germline V gene. This CDR3 is built from 15 residues. V shed 4 bases and J shed 1 base, with 11 bases lying between them. CDR3 nucleotide sequence: TGTGCCAGCAGTTCCACCAGAGATTCCTACAATGAGCAGTTCTTC. Translation gives CASSSTRDSYNEQFF.

The V and J genes are TRBV5-1 and TRBJ1-4, with a tentative D call TRBD1 (6 bases). Trimming left V 3 bases short and J 0 bases short, with 9 bases between. The CDR3 spans 15 residues. The germline V gene encodes CDR1 SGHRS and CDR2 YFSETQ. CDR3 amino acids: CASSSGTPTNEKLFF. The CDR3 nucleotides read TGCGCCAGCAGCTCCGGGACACCAACTAATGAAAAACTGTTTTTT.

This chain joins TRBV3-1 (or the pseudogene TRBV3-2) and TRBJ2-1; a weak D match, TRBD1 (6 bases). The length of the CDR3 is 13 residues. Per the germline V gene, CDR1 is LGHDT and CDR2 is YNNKEL (reference sequence). Trimming left V 1 base short and J 7 bases short, with 8 bases between. This CDR3 is CASSQGQANEQFF. The CDR3 region has the DNA TGTGCCAGCAGCCAAGGACAGGCTAATGAGCAGTTCTTC.

The chain couples TRBV24-1 to TRBJ2-5; 8 bases are shared with TRBD2. V was clipped by 0 bases and J by 5 bases; unmatched bases: 10. Germline assignment: CDR1 KGHDR and CDR2 SFDVKD. CDR3 length: 17 residues. This chain's CDR3 is CATSDLNLAGLVETQYF. CDR3 in DNA: TGTGCCACCAGTGATTTGAATTTAGCGGGACTCGTGGAGACCCAGTACTTC.

The chain uses TRBV6-6 and TRBJ2-5; 8 nucleotides match TRBD1. The CDR3 totals 12 residues. The ends lost 6 bases at V and 5 bases at J; junction bases unmatched: 2. The germline V gene has CDR1 MNHNY and CDR2 SVGAGI (reference sequence). CDR3 amino acids: CASSRGRETQYF. For the CDR3, the DNA is TGTGCCAGCAGCAGGGGGCGTGAGACCCAGTACTTC.

This sequence joins TRBV19 and TRBJ1-5; a weak D match, TRBD1 (5 bases). CDR3 length: 16 residues. V shed 7 bases and J shed 0 bases, with 16 bases lying between them. Germline V gives CDR1 LNHDA, CDR2 SQIVND (reference sequence). CDR3 loop: CASTPEGVNSNQPQHF. In DNA, the CDR3 is TGTGCCAGTACCCCCGAAGGGGTTAATAGCAATCAGCCCCAGCATTTT.

V and J are TRBV3-1 (or the pseudogene TRBV3-2) and TRBJ1-5; no reliable D call. The germline V gene encodes CDR1 LGHDT and CDR2 YNNKEL (reference sequence). Deletions cut 4 bases from V and 2 bases from J, with 9 bases between. This CDR3 region has 14 residues. The CDR3, as DNA: TGTGCCAGCAGCCCAAGGCAGGGCAATCAGCCCCAGCATTTT. This encodes CASSPRQGNQPQHF.

This sequence joins TRBV11-3 and TRBJ2-7; D gene uncertain. The CDR3 extends over 14 amino acids. Germline values: CDR1 SGHNT, CDR2 YENEEA. The V end lost 1 base, the J end lost 6 bases, and 13 bases lay between the germline ends. The CDR3 is CASSLGVEPSEQYV. In nucleotides, the CDR3 is TGTGCCAGCAGCTTAGGCGTCGAGCCCTCCGAGCAGTACGTC.

The chain is built from TRBV4-2 and TRBJ2-2, with 8 bases identical to TRBD2. V gave up 0 bases and J gave up 1 base; unmatched junction bases: 4. CDR3 size: 17 residues. CDR1 and CDR2 (germline): LGHNA, YNFKEQ. CDR3 coding DNA: TGTGCCAGCAGCCAAGAGGTTCTAGCGGGGAACACCGGGGAGCTGTTTTTT. Amino acid sequence: CASSQEVLAGNTGELFF.

This clone was recorded only once. The rearrangement links TRBV10-3 to TRBJ2-7, with 10 bases that match TRBD2. Trimming took 6 bases from V and 2 from J; bases not matched to a gene: 7. Germline V gives CDR1 ENHRY, CDR2 SYGVKD. The CDR3 runs to 15 residues. The CDR3 DNA sequence: TGTGCCATCAGGTCTAGCGGGGGCCTTACCTACGAGCAGTACTTC. This codes for CAIRSSGGLTYEQYF.

This clone is a singleton in its sample. This chain connects TRBV7-2 to TRBJ2-7; D is undetermined. The germline V gene encodes CDR1 SGHTA and CDR2 FQGNSA. The CDR3 is 13 residues long. V lost 1 base and J 6 bases, leaving 10 bases between the germline ends. The CDR3 here is CASSLGLVSEQYV. CDR3 DNA: TGTGCCAGCAGCTTAGGGCTAGTTAGCGAGCAGTACGTC.

This clone appeared a single time. CDR3: CASSLAGTSGATNEQFF. In DNA, the CDR3 is TGCGCCAGCAGCTTGGCAGGGACTAGCGGGGCCACCAATGAGCAGTTCTTC. The V call is TRBV5-1, the J call TRBJ2-1; 13 bases line up with TRBD2. The V segment lost 0 bases and the J segment 6 bases; nucleotides outside the gene matches: 6. There are 17 residues in the CDR3. Germline values: CDR1 SGHRS, CDR2 YFSETQ.

This clone is judged large. This rearrangement joins TRBV30 to TRBJ2-4, with TRBD1 matching over 9 bases. Germline V gene sequence: CDR1 GTSNPN, CDR2 SVGIG (reference sequence). This CDR3 contains 16 residues. J gave up 3 bases and V 0 bases, and 6 bases lay outside the gene matches. CDR3 protein: CAWSVPQGAGKNIQYF. In DNA, the CDR3 is TGTGCCTGGAGTGTTCCACAGGGGGCTGGCAAAAACATTCAGTACTTC. The variable domain in full, with the rest retrieved from reference TRBV30 and TRBJ2-4, is SQTIHQWPATLVQPVGSPLSLECTVEGTSNPNLYWYRQAAGRGLQLLFYSVGIGQISSEVPQNLSASRPQDRQFILSSKKLLLSDSGFYLCAWSVPQGAGKNIQYFGAGTRLSVL.

This clone was seen just once. Other DNA sequences in the same sample also yield this CDR3. The chain is built from TRBV9 and TRBJ1-1; unclear D gene. Trimming removed 2 bases at V and 1 base at J, with 6 bases between. The CDR3 totals 13 residues. Per germline, CDR1 SGDLS and CDR2 YYNGEE. CDR3 coding DNA: TGTGCCAGCAGCGTCGGAGCGAACACTGAAGCTTTCTTT. It yields the protein CASSVGANTEAFF.

This chain joins TRBV5-6 and TRBJ2-7, with 7 bases identical to TRBD2. There are 15 residues in the CDR3. V dropped 1 base and J dropped 3; count of bases not matched to a gene: 7. The germline CDR1 and CDR2 sequences are SGHDT and YYEEEE. DNA for the CDR3: TGTGCCAGCAGCTTGTCGACTAGCCGATACTACGAGCAGTACGTC. Translating gives CASSLSTSRYYEQYV.

CDR3 nucleotides: TGTGCCAGCAGGAACCTAGCGGGGGGCTCGGATGAGCAGTTCTTC. Translated: CASRNLAGGSDEQFF. The chain joins TRBV6-6 to TRBJ2-1, with 11 bases aligning to TRBD2. Germline CDR1 MNHNY, CDR2 SVGAGI (reference sequence). This CDR3 is built from 15 residues. With 6 bases clipped from V and 8 bases from J, the junction kept 9 bases outside the gene matches.

V and J are TRBV9 and TRBJ1-1, with 11 positions matching TRBD1. The V and J ends lost 6 bases and 1 base, in that order; junction bases with no gene match: 5. This CDR3 is 15 amino acids long. Germline V gene data show CDR1 as SGDLS and CDR2 as YYNGEE. This CDR3 reads CASKGQGDKNTEAFF. DNA of the CDR3: TGTGCCAGCAAGGGACAGGGGGATAAGAACACTGAAGCTTTCTTT.

This rearrangement joins TRBV28 to TRBJ2-2; 8 bases agree with TRBD2. The CDR3 length is 16 residues. With V trimmed by 1 base and J by 7 bases, 8 bases remained unmatched. Per the germline V gene, CDR1 is MDHEN and CDR2 is SYDVKM. The CDR3 region is CASSLLAGGTGGELFF. DNA for the CDR3: TGTGCCAGCAGTTTATTGGCGGGGGGTACGGGCGGGGAGCTGTTTTTT.

The rearrangement joins TRBV19 to TRBJ2-3; 7 positions match TRBD1. The CDR3 is made up of 18 amino acids. Trimming removed 0 bases from V and 4 bases from J; junction bases left unmatched: 13. CDR1 and CDR2 from the germline V gene are LNHDA and SQIVND (reference sequence). The CDR3 sequence is CASSIDTRQGWAPDTQYF. CDR3 bases: TGTGCCAGTAGTATAGATACCCGACAGGGATGGGCCCCAGATACGCAGTATTTT.

This rearrangement joins TRBV10-2 to TRBJ1-1; unclear D gene. V was shortened by 3 bases and J by 0 bases, with 8 bases between the two germline ends. Germline CDR1 WSHSY, CDR2 SAAADI. CDR3 length equals 14 residues. CDR3 coding DNA: TGCGCCAGCAGTGAACGGATATTGAACACTGAAGCTTTCTTT. It translates to CASSERILNTEAFF.

This clone was seen ten or more times. J is TRBJ2-1 and V is TRBV30, with a weak D call TRBD1 (6 bases). The V end lost 3 bases, the J end lost 4 bases, and 10 bases lay between the germline ends. The germline gives CDR1 GTSNPN, CDR2 SVGIG (reference sequence). The length of the CDR3 is 13 residues. CDR3 coding DNA: TGTGCCTGGAGGGTACAGGGATACAATGAGCAGTTCTTC. Translating gives CAWRVQGYNEQFF.